The source of this TCR beta chain is a study of early stage breast cancer tumors. Study-level results: Most shared enriched TCRB sequences were commonly generated ones.

Notes on this clone: Its antigen is undetermined.

The CDR3 runs 13 residues. Germline V gene data show CDR1 as MNHNS and CDR2 as SASEGT. Germline trimming cut 9 bases from V and 6 bases from J; bases unmatched to any gene: 9. Libraries were prepared by immunoSEQ multiplex PCR; TCRdb keeps only in-frame clonotypes and omits some of them. The sample lists tens of thousands of clones, more than 65% seen once, with approximately 4.6% in the top ten. This TCR was sampled from a person aged 40 to 50 with breast cancer. The sequenced sample was blood. The gene calls are TRBV6-1 and TRBJ2-5; 8 bases are a match to TRBD1. The CDR3 reads CASLDRDRKTQYF. The CDR3, as DNA: TGTGCCAGTCTGGACAGGGACAGAAAGACCCAGTACTTC.